The 23 T cell receptor beta chains listed next were all sequenced from one sample in a study of T cell responses to AZD1222 COVID-19 vaccine. Method: immunoSEQ multiplex PCR; TCRdb's copy keeps in-frame clones and lacks some. The sample lists around 77,000 clones, 86% occurring once. The sample here was peripheral blood, taken on day 0 of AZD1222 vaccination. The receptors come from an adult in good health.

The chain joins TRBV25-1 to TRBJ2-1; 13 bases line up with TRBD2. This CDR3 spans 17 amino acids. CDR1 and CDR2 from the germline V gene are MGHDK and SYGVNS. Trimming removed 6 bases from V and 6 bases from J; junction bases left unmatched: 11. The CDR3 nucleotides are TGTGCCAGCAGCTTCCCGGGACTAGCGGGACTCGGCAATGAGCAGTTCTTC. Translation: CASSFPGLAGLGNEQFF.

J is TRBJ1-5 and V is TRBV10-1; the D is unclear. This CDR3 comprises 14 residues. V lost 2 bases, J lost 1 base, and 6 bases lay in between. Germline CDR1 is WNHNN and CDR2 is SYGVQD (reference sequence). For the CDR3, the DNA is TGCGCCAGCAGTGAGGGTCCGAGCAATCAGCCCCAGCATTTT. Translation: CASSEGPSNQPQHF.

The chain joins TRBV6-4 to TRBJ2-1; D could derive from TRBD1 or TRBD2 (5 bases each). From germline, CDR1 is MRHNA and CDR2 SNTAGT. CDR3 length: 13 residues. The V end was cut by 2 bases, the J end by 7 bases, with 9 bases between. The CDR3 coding sequence is TGTGCCAGCAGTGACAGGGGCGGGAATGAGCAGTTCTTC. It translates to CASSDRGGNEQFF.

The J gene is TRBJ2-1, the V gene TRBV6-5; D is ambiguous. Trimming removed 6 bases from V and 3 bases from J, with 9 bases in between. The germline gives CDR1 MNHEY, CDR2 SVGAGI. CDR3 length equals 13 residues. CDR3 sequence: CASSRSVYNEQFF. The CDR3 DNA sequence: TGTGCCAGCAGCCGATCCGTCTACAATGAGCAGTTCTTC.

V is TRBV19 and J is TRBJ1-1; D remains ambiguous. The V gene's germline CDR1 is LNHDA and CDR2 SQIVND (reference sequence). V dropped 5 bases and J dropped 0 bases, with 10 bases sitting between them. This CDR3 region has 14 residues. The CDR3 sequence is CASSSVVLNTEAFF. The CDR3 nucleotides are TGTGCCAGTAGTTCGGTTGTCCTGAACACTGAAGCTTTCTTT.

In nucleotides, the CDR3 is TGTGCCAGCAGCTTTGTTCGACAGGGGGCGTATAATTCACCCCTCCACTTT. Translation gives CASSFVRQGAYNSPLHF. The chain carries TRBV7-3 and TRBJ1-6; TRBD1 agrees at 10 bases. Germline V lookup: CDR1 SGHTA, CDR2 FQGTGA. The trim removed 3 bases at V and 4 bases at J, leaving 6 bases unmatched. The CDR3 covers 17 residues. The full variable domain, its missing parts supplied by reference TRBV7-3 and TRBJ1-6, is GAGVSQTPSNKVTEKGKYVELRCDPISGHTALYWYRQSLGQGPEFLIYFQGTGAADDSGLPNDRFFAVRPEGSVSTLKIQRTERGDSAVYLCASSFVRQGAYNSPLHFGNGTRLTVT.

The J gene is TRBJ1-4, the V gene TRBV14; 10 bases agree with TRBD1. V lost 4 bases to trimming and J lost 8 bases; unmatched junction nucleotides: 7. This CDR3 has 15 amino acids. Germline assignment: CDR1 SGHDN and CDR2 FVKESK. CDR3 nucleotides: TGTGCCAGCAGCCGCGGCGGACAGGGGGGGGAAAAACTGTTTTTT. Translation gives CASSRGGQGGEKLFF. Supplemented by reference TRBV14 and TRBJ1-4, the full variable domain reads EAGVTQFPSHSVIEKGQTVTLRCDPISGHDNLYWYRRVMGKEIKFLLHFVKESKQDESGMPNNRFLAERTGGTYSTLKVQPAELEDSGVYFCASSRGGQGGEKLFFGSGTQLSVL.

A single count supports this clone. The CDR3 spells CASSFKMNTEAFF. CDR3 sequence (DNA): TGTGCCAGCAGCTTCAAAATGAACACTGAAGCTTTCTTT. This chain joins TRBV7-9 and TRBJ1-1; unclear D gene. Germline values: CDR1 SEHNR, CDR2 FQNEAQ (reference sequence). V lost 3 bases to trimming and J lost 0 bases, with 5 bases between them. The CDR3 covers 13 residues.

The chain carries TRBV5-5 and TRBJ1-6; D gene uncertain. The CDR3 consists of 13 residues. The V and J ends lost 4 bases and 11 bases respectively, with 13 bases between them. The germline gives CDR1 SGHKS, CDR2 YYEKEE (reference sequence). In nucleotides, the CDR3 is TGTGCCAGCAGCCCCGACATCGTAGCACCCCTCCACTTT. Its protein is CASSPDIVAPLHF.

The chain joins TRBV5-1 to TRBJ1-1; TRBD1 matches 7 bases. This CDR3 comprises 13 residues. Germline V gene lookup returns CDR1 SGHRS and CDR2 YFSETQ. V gave up 5 bases and J gave up 1 base; unmatched junction bases: 2. The CDR3 DNA is TGCGCCAGCAGACGGACAGGGAACACTGAAGCTTTCTTT. This translates into CASRRTGNTEAFF.

This sequence joins TRBV7-9 and TRBJ2-2; 9 bases align to TRBD2. Germline CDR1 SEHNR, CDR2 FQNEAQ (reference sequence). V lost 6 bases to trimming and J lost 4 bases; unmatched junction nucleotides: 3. The CDR3 contains 14 residues. The CDR3 coding sequence is TGTGCCAGCAGTCTAGCGGGGAGCACCGGGGAGCTGTTTTTT. This gives the protein CASSLAGSTGELFF.

This chain links TRBV30 with TRBJ1-6; D possibly corresponds to TRBD1 (6 bases). V was trimmed by 4 bases and J by 6 bases, leaving 10 bases between them. The CDR3 extends over 13 amino acids. CDR1 GTSNPN and CDR2 SVGIG come from the germline V gene (reference sequence). The CDR3 here is CAWTPDSNSPLHF. As DNA, the CDR3 is TGTGCCTGGACCCCGGACAGTAATTCACCCCTCCACTTT.

The V call is TRBV11-1, the J call TRBJ2-2; TRBD1 might be the D (6 bases). Germline V gene data show CDR1 as SGHAT and CDR2 as FQDESV (reference sequence). V lost 5 bases, J lost 3 bases, and 16 bases lay in between. This CDR3 contains 16 residues. Here the CDR3 reads CASSRNRARDTGELFF. The CDR3 DNA sequence: TGTGCCAGCAGCCGGAACAGGGCCCGGGACACCGGGGAGCTGTTTTTT.

The V call is TRBV7-2, the J call TRBJ2-3; D may be TRBD2 (5 bases). Trimming stripped 5 bases from V and 0 bases from J, with 12 bases between. The CDR3 consists of 15 residues. CDR1 and CDR2 (germline): SGHTA, FQGNSA. The CDR3 nucleotides read TGTGCCAGCAGCCCCGACTATCTCAGCACAGATACGCAGTATTTT. Protein: CASSPDYLSTDTQYF.

This chain uses TRBV5-4 with TRBJ1-1; 9 nucleotides match TRBD1. Trimming at V came to 4 bases and at J to 6 bases, leaving 7 bases not matched to a gene. CDR1 SGHNT and CDR2 YYREEE come from the germline V gene (reference sequence). The CDR3 totals 14 residues. CDR3 DNA sequence: TGTGCCAGCAGCCAAGGACAGGGGTTCGCTGAAGCTTTCTTT. This encodes CASSQGQGFAEAFF.

V usage is TRBV7-3 and J usage is TRBJ1-4; TRBD1 matches at 7 bases. The germline V gene encodes CDR1 SGHTA and CDR2 FQGTGA. The length of the CDR3 is 14 residues. The junction had 7 bases not matched to a gene; V was cut back by 6 bases and J by 6 bases. This chain's CDR3 is CASRNTGVDEKLFF. CDR3 sequence (DNA): TGTGCCAGCAGGAATACAGGGGTGGATGAAAAACTGTTTTTT.

This clone showed up just a few times. This rearrangement joins TRBV7-2 to TRBJ1-4, with TRBD1 identical over 10 bases. The ends lost 1 base at V and 10 bases at J; junction bases unmatched: 9. Germline assignment: CDR1 SGHTA and CDR2 FQGNSA. The CDR3 runs 16 residues. The CDR3 here is CASSLEGTGALGKLFF. DNA of the CDR3: TGTGCCAGCAGCTTAGAAGGGACAGGGGCTTTGGGAAAACTGTTTTTT.

As to this clone: Other DNA variants within this sample encode the same CDR3. This chain joins TRBV5-4 and TRBJ1-4; TRBD1 agrees at 9 bases. The V gene end was trimmed by 4 bases and the J gene end by 6 bases; junction bases not matched to a gene: 4. The CDR3 totals 14 residues. The V gene's germline CDR1 is SGHNT and CDR2 YYREEE (reference sequence). The CDR3: CASSLGQGYEKLFF. The CDR3 DNA is TGTGCCAGCAGCCTCGGACAGGGGTATGAAAAACTGTTTTTT.

The chain is built from TRBV4-2 and TRBJ1-4; D call uncertain. The CDR3 totals 15 residues. Germline lookup yields CDR1 LGHNA and CDR2 YNFKEQ. Trimming shortened V by 1 base and J by 4 bases, and 10 bases separated the two germline ends. CDR3 amino acids: CASSQASGINEKLFF. In DNA, the CDR3 is TGTGCCAGCAGCCAAGCGTCTGGGATTAATGAAAAACTGTTTTTT.

V gene TRBV5-1 combines with J gene TRBJ2-1; D not resolved. The CDR3 spans 17 residues. CDR1 SGHRS and CDR2 YFSETQ come from the germline V gene. V was shortened by 0 bases and J by 1 base, with 14 bases between the two germline ends. The CDR3 reads CASSLALTLRSYNEQFF. The CDR3 coding sequence is TGCGCCAGCAGCTTGGCCTTGACACTTCGATCCTACAATGAGCAGTTCTTC.

The chain couples TRBV19 to TRBJ2-1, with 8 bases that match TRBD1. Losses at the gene ends were 7 bases for V and 4 bases for J; bases not matched to a gene: 9. This CDR3 contains 15 residues. CDR1 and CDR2 (germline): LNHDA, SQIVND (reference sequence). CDR3 sequence reads: CASTLGQGAYNEQFF. DNA for the CDR3: TGTGCCAGTACCCTCGGGCAGGGGGCTTACAATGAGCAGTTCTTC. Drawing the rest from reference TRBV19 and TRBJ2-1, the complete variable domain is DGGITQSPKYLFRKEGQNVTLSCEQNLNHDAMYWYRQDPGQGLRLIYYSQIVNDFQKGDIAEGYSVSREKKESFPLTVTSAQKNPTAFYLCASTLGQGAYNEQFFGPGTRLTVL.

The chain joins TRBV5-4 to TRBJ1-2; D is perhaps TRBD1 (5 bases). V gave up 0 bases and J gave up 8 bases, with 14 bases separating them. The CDR3 extends over 14 amino acids. Germline values: CDR1 SGHNT, CDR2 YYREEE (reference sequence). Here the CDR3 DNA reads TGTGCCAGCAGCTTGGTTATGGGGGACGGCGGCTACACCTTC. It translates to CASSLVMGDGGYTF.

The chain combines TRBV28 with TRBJ2-7, with 7 bases aligning to TRBD2. V trimming: 5 bases; J trimming: 0 bases; junction bases outside the gene matches: 7. Germline CDR1 reads MDHEN; CDR2 reads SYDVKM. The CDR3 has 15 amino acids. The CDR3 loop is CASSPLAARSYEQYF. The CDR3, as DNA: TGTGCCAGCAGTCCCCTAGCGGCTCGCTCCTACGAGCAGTACTTC.